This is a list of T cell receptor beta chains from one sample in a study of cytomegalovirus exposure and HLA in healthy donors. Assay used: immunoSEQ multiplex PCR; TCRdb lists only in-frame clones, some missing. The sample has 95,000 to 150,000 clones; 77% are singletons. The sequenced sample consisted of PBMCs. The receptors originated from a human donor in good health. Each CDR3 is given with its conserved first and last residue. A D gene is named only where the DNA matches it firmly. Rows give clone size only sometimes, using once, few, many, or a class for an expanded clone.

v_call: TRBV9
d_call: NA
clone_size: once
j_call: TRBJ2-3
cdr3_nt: TGTGCCAGCAGCGTAGTCGGTGGGAGTGGAGATACGCAGTATTTT
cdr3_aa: CASSVVGGSGDTQYF

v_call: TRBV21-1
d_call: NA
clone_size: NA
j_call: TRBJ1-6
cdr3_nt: TGTGCCAGCAGCAAAGTTGTCGAGGGCAGGGGGTATAATTCACCCCTCCACTTT
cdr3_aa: CASSKVVEGRGYNSPLHF

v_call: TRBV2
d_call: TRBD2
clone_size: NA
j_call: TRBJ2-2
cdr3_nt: TGTGCCAGCACTTCTAGCGGGAGGAGGGGCACCGGGGAGCTGTTTTTT
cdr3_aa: CASTSSGRRGTGELFF

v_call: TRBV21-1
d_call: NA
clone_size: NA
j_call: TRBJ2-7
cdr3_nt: TGTGCCAGCATCTGGGGGGGAGAAGACGAGCAGTACTTC
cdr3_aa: CASIWGGEDEQYF

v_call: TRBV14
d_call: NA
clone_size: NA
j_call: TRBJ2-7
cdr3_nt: TGTGCCAGCAGCCAAGACAGGGGCGGCTACGAGCAGTACTTC
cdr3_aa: CASSQDRGGYEQYF

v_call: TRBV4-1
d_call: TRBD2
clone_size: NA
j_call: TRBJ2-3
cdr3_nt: TGCGCCAGCAGCCAAGAACTCATAGCGGGAGGTTGGGCAGATACGCAGTATTTT
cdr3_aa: CASSQELIAGGWADTQYF

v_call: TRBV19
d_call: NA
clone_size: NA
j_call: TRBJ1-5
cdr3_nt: TGTGCCAGTAGGGTGGGACACTATAGCAATCAGCCCCAGCATTTT
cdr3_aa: CASRVGHYSNQPQHF

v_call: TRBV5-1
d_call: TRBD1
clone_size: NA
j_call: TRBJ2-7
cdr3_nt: TGCGCCAGCAGCCCAGGGGGTTCGGGAAGGGCCTACGAGCAGTACTTC
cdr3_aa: CASSPGGSGRAYEQYF

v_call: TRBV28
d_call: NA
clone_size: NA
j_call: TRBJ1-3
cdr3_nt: TGTGCCAGCAGTTTTCTCTTCGGAAACACCATATATTTT
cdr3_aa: CASSFLFGNTIYF

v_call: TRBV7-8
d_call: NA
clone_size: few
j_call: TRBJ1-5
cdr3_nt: TGTGCCAGCAGCTCCCTCGAGGGCGGACAGCCCCAGCATTTT
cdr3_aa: CASSSLEGGQPQHF

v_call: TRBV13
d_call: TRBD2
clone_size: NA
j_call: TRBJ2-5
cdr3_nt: TGTGCCAGCAGCTTAGTAGGACTAGCGGGAGTAGGTGAGACCCAGTACTTC
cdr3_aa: CASSLVGLAGVGETQYF

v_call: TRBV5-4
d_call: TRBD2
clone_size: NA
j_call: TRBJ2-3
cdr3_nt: TGTGCCAGCAGCCCCCAGGCGGGAGGGCGGGTAAGCACAGATACGCAGTATTTT
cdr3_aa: CASSPQAGGRVSTDTQYF

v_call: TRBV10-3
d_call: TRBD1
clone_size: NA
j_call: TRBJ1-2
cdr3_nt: TGTGCCATCAGCGCCGGGACAGAGAACTATGGCTACACCTTC
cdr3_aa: CAISAGTENYGYTF

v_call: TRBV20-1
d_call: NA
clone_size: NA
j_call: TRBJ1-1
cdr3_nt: TGCAGTGAGTGGGCAGGCTACGAAGCTTTCTTT
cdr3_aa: CSEWAGYEAFF

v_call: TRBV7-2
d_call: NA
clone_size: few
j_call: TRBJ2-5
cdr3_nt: TGTGCCAGCAGCTTAGAGGAGCTCCCGGCAGAGACCCAGTACTTC
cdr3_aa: CASSLEELPAETQYF

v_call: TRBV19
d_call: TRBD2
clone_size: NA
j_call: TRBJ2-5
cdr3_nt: TGTGCCAGTAGTATGATGACTAGCGGGAGTCGGGAGACCCAGTACTTC
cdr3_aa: CASSMMTSGSRETQYF

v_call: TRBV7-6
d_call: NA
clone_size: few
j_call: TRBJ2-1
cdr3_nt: TGTGCCAGCAGCTTACGAGGCAAGAGCTCCTACAATGAGCAGTTCTTC
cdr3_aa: CASSLRGKSSYNEQFF

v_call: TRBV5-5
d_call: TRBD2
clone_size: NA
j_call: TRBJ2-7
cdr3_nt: TGTGCCAGCAGCTCACGGGAGGTATACGAGCAGTACTTC
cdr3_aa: CASSSREVYEQYF

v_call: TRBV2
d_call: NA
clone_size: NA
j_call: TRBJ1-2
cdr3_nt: TGTGCCAGCAACACAGGGCCCAACTATGGCTACACCTTC
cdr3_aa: CASNTGPNYGYTF

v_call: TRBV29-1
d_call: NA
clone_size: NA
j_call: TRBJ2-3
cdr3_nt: TGCAGCGTTGCCGAGGTACCAGATACGCAGTATTTT
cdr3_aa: CSVAEVPDTQYF

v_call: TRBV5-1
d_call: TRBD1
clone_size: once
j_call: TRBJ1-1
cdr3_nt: TGCGCCAGTACTCCGGGACAGGGAGGCGGGGGCGACACTGAAGCTTTCTTT
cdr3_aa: CASTPGQGGGGDTEAFF

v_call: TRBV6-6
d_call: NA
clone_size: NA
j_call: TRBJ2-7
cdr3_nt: TGTGCCAGCAGCCCCAGCTACGAGCAGTACTTC
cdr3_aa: CASSPSYEQYF

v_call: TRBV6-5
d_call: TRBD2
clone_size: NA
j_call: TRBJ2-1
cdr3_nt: TGTGCCAGCAGGGATAGCGGGGGTTACCACAATGAGCAGTTCTTC
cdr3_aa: CASRDSGGYHNEQFF

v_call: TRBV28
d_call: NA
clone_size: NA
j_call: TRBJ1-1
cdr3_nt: TGTGCCAGCAGTTCGATAGGCAGGGTTGACACTGAAGCTTTCTTT
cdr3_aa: CASSSIGRVDTEAFF

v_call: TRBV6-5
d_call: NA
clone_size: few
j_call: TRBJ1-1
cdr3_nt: TGTGCCAGCAGGTCTGACAGGATTTTGGCTTTCTTT
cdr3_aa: CASRSDRILAFF

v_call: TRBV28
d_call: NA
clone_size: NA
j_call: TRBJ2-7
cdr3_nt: TGTGCCAGCAGTTTAGTGTCGAGGAGCTCCTACGAGCAGTACTTC
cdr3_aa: CASSLVSRSSYEQYF

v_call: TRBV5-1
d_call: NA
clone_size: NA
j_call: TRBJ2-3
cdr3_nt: TGCGCCAGCAGCTTGATGGCCCTCGGGCCCCAGGGAACAGATACGCAGTATTTT
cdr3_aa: CASSLMALGPQGTDTQYF

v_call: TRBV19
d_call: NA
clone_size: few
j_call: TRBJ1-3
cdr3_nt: TGTGCCACATCGTTGAGCTCTGGAAACACCATATATTTT
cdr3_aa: CATSLSSGNTIYF

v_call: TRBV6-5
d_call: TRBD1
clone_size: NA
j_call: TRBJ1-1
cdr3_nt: TGTGCCAGCAGTTCAGACAGGGGTAACACTGAAGCTTTCTTT
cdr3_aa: CASSSDRGNTEAFF

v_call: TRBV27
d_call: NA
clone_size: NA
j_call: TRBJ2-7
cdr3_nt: TGTGCCAGCAGTTTATCGTCGGCTACCATAGGGGATCAGTACTTC
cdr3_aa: CASSLSSATIGDQYF

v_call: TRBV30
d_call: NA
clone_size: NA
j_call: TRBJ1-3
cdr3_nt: TGTGCCTGGAAGAGTCACGACAGAAATGGAAACACCATATATTTT
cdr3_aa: CAWKSHDRNGNTIYF

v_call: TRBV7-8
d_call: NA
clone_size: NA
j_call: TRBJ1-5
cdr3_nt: TGTGCCAGCAGCTTAGCTTTCGGGTCTTCCGACAGTCTTCAGTATAGCAATCAGCCCCAGCATTTT
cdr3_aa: CASSLAFGSSDSLQYSNQPQHF

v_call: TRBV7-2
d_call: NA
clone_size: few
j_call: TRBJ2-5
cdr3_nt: TGTGCCAGCAGCTCGAGCTCCCAAGAGACCCAGTACTTC
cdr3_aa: CASSSSSQETQYF

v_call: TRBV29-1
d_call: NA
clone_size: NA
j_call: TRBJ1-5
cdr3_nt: TGCAGCGTTGTTGGGCAGGGAAATCAGCCCCAGCATTTT
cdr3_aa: CSVVGQGNQPQHF

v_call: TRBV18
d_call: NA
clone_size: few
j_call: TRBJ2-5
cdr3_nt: TGTGCCAGCTCACCTTCACAAGAGACCCAGTACTTC
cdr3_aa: CASSPSQETQYF

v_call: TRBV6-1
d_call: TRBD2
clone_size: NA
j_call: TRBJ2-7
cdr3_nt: TGTGCCAGCAGTGAACTAGCGGGGCCCTACGAGCAGTACTTC
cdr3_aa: CASSELAGPYEQYF

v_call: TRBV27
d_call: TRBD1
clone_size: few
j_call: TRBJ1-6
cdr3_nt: TGTGCCAGCAGTTTTGGGGACAGGGGGCTTAATTCACCCCTCCACTTT
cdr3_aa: CASSFGDRGLNSPLHF

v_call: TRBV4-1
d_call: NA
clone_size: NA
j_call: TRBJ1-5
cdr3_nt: TGCGCCAGCAGCCAAGAAATGGACAACAGGGTTTTGAATCAGCCCCAGCATTTT
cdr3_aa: CASSQEMDNRVLNQPQHF

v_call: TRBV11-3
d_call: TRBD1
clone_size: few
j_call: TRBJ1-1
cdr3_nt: TGTGCCAGCAGCTTAGCAGGGGGCACTGAAGCTTTCTTT
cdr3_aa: CASSLAGGTEAFF

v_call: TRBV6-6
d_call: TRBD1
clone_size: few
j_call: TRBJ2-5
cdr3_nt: TGTGCCAGCAGCGGACAGGGGGAGACCCAGTACTTC
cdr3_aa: CASSGQGETQYF

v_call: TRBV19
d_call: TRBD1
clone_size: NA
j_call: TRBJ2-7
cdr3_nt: TGTGCCAGTAGTATGAAGAAGGCAGGGGGACCCTCCTACGAGCAGTACTTC
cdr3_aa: CASSMKKAGGPSYEQYF

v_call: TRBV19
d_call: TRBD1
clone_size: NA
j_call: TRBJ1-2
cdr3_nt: TGTGCCAGTACCCTGACAGGGGGCTACGGCTACACCTTC
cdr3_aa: CASTLTGGYGYTF

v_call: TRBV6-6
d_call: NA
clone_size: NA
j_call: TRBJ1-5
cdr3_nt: TGTGCCAGCAGCCCCGGGGGGGCTGGGAATCAGCCCCAGCATTTT
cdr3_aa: CASSPGGAGNQPQHF

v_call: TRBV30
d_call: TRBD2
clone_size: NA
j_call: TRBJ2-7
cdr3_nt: TGTGCCTGGAGTCCCCCTGGGACTAGCGGGATCTACGAGCAGTACTTC
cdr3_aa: CAWSPPGTSGIYEQYF

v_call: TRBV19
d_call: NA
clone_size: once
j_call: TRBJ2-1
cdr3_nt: TGTGCCAGTAGTATAGCACTAGTCTACAATGAGCAGTTCTTC
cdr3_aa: CASSIALVYNEQFF

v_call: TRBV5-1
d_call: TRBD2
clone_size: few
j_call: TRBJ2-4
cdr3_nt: TGCGCCAGCAGCTTACTAGCGGGGACCGTATTAGCCAAAAACATTCAGTACTTC
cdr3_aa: CASSLLAGTVLAKNIQYF

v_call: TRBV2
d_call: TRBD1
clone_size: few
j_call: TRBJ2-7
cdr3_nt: TGTGCCAGCAGACGGGACAGGGTCAACGAGCAGTACTTC
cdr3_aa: CASRRDRVNEQYF

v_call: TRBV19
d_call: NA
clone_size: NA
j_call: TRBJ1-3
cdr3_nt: TGTGCCAGTAGTAGACAGCTTTCATCTGGAAACACCATATATTTT
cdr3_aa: CASSRQLSSGNTIYF